Below, 15 T cell receptor beta chains from the same sample are listed, as sequenced in a study of T cell responses to AZD1222 COVID-19 vaccine. TCRdb's copy holds only in-frame clones and misses some; the assay was immunoSEQ multiplex PCR. Of 98,000 or so clones in the sample, 85% to 95% are singletons; the top ten hold approximately 4.7%. The specimen was peripheral blood, collected on day 0 of AZD1222 vaccination. All receptors derive from an adult in good health.

The gene calls are TRBV20-1 and TRBJ2-1, with D possibly being TRBD1 (5 bases). Trimming removed 3 bases at V and 6 bases at J, with 18 bases between. The CDR3 is 15 residues long. CDR1 is DFQATT, CDR2 SNEGSKA, per germline (reference sequence). The CDR3 loop is CSASFAPARGNEQFF. The CDR3 DNA reads TGCAGTGCTAGTTTCGCCCCGGCAAGGGGCAATGAGCAGTTCTTC.

This chain links TRBV9 with TRBJ1-2; 7 bases align to TRBD1. V lost 3 bases, J lost 5 bases, and 7 bases stayed unmatched. The CDR3 runs to 14 residues. CDR1 SGDLS and CDR2 YYNGEE come from the germline V gene. CDR3 nucleotide sequence: TGTGCCAGCAGCGCCGCAGGGGGAGGTTATGGCTACACCTTC. Translation: CASSAAGGGYGYTF.

This chain links TRBV2 with TRBJ2-7; 7 bases agree with TRBD1. The ends lost 6 bases at V and 3 bases at J; junction bases unmatched: 8. This CDR3 contains 14 residues. The germline CDR1 and CDR2 sequences are SNHLY and FYNNEI. CDR3 loop: CASRWQGVDYEQYF. CDR3 nucleotide sequence: TGTGCCAGCAGGTGGCAGGGGGTCGACTACGAGCAGTACTTC.

The genes are TRBV10-3 and TRBJ2-1; 7 bases line up with TRBD2. The germline CDR1 and CDR2 sequences are ENHRY and SYGVKD. After removal of 2 bases from V and 0 bases from J, the junction contained 4 bases not matched to a gene. The CDR3 is 16 amino acids. DNA for the CDR3: TGTGCCATCAGTGAGGGAGCGGGGAGCTCCTACAATGAGCAGTTCTTC. Its translation is CAISEGAGSSYNEQFF.

The CDR3 nucleotides are TGTGCCAGTAGGCCCCGAGGGGGGGTGAGTTACGAGCAGTACTTC. Residues: CASRPRGGVSYEQYF. J is TRBJ2-7 and V is TRBV19; D perhaps matches TRBD2 (7 bases). Trimming took off 6 bases at V and 4 bases at J, with 19 bases between the two ends. CDR1 is LNHDA, CDR2 SQIVND, per germline (reference sequence). The CDR3 length is 15 residues.

The gene calls are TRBV10-1 and TRBJ2-1; 13 bases align to TRBD2. Germline CDR1 and CDR2: WNHNN and SYGVQD (reference sequence). V trimming: 3 bases; J trimming: 5 bases; junction bases outside the gene matches: 4. This CDR3 is built from 16 residues. CDR3 nucleotide sequence: TGCGCCAGCAGTGAAAGGGGGACTAGCGGGAACAATGAGCAGTTCTTC. The encoded protein is CASSERGTSGNNEQFF.

This chain links TRBV7-2 with TRBJ2-7, with 10 bases aligning to TRBD2. The CDR3 loop spans 17 amino acids. Germline values: CDR1 SGHTA, CDR2 FQGNSA. Unmatched junction bases numbered 14, after V lost 3 bases and J lost 6 bases. In DNA form, the CDR3 reads TGTGCCAGCAGCTTCAGGGGGGCTAGCGGGAGAACGGGCGAGCAGTACTTC. This sequence encodes CASSFRGASGRTGEQYF.

By proportion, this clone is medium-sized. In DNA, the CDR3 is TGTGCCAGCACGGCACCCCACGAGCAGTACTTC. Residues: CASTAPHEQYF. The V call is TRBV28, the J call TRBJ2-7; D is unresolved. The CDR3 runs 11 residues. V lost 7 bases, J lost 5 bases, and 9 bases lay in between. The germline gives CDR1 MDHEN, CDR2 SYDVKM.

The chain couples TRBV5-8 to TRBJ2-5; 7 nucleotides match TRBD2. Trimming cost V 6 bases and J 5 bases; bases outside gene matches: 7. This CDR3 has 13 amino acids. Germline loops: CDR1 SGHTS, CDR2 YDEGEE. The CDR3 loop is CASTRLAGETQYF. The CDR3, as DNA: TGTGCCAGCACCCGACTAGCAGGCGAGACCCAGTACTTC.

The J gene is TRBJ2-2, the V gene TRBV4-3, with D maybe TRBD2 (6 bases). With 1 base removed from V and 0 bases from J, the gap between germline ends came to 6 bases. The CDR3 has 15 residues. Looked up from germline, CDR1 is LGHNA and CDR2 is YSLEER. In DNA form, the CDR3 reads TGCGCCAGCAGCCAAGGGACTACGAACACCGGGGAGCTGTTTTTT. This sequence encodes CASSQGTTNTGELFF.

This clone was counted once. The chain recombines TRBV28 with TRBJ1-2; D gene unclear. The germline V and J ends were trimmed by 5 bases and 0 bases, with 7 bases remaining between them. This CDR3 spans 13 amino acids. Germline CDR1 and CDR2: MDHEN and SYDVKM. The CDR3 nucleotides are TGTGCCAGCAGTCTCGGCGCTAACTATGGCTACACCTTC. Residues: CASSLGANYGYTF.

The chain is built from TRBV5-4 and TRBJ2-1, with TRBD2 identical over 10 bases. Germline CDR1 reads SGHNT; CDR2 reads YYREEE (reference sequence). The CDR3 has 18 residues. The V segment lost 4 bases and the J segment 0 bases; nucleotides outside the gene matches: 10. CDR3 nucleotides: TGTGCCAGCAGCCACGGACTAGCGGCCTATAGCTCCTACAATGAGCAGTTCTTC. Translating it yields CASSHGLAAYSSYNEQFF.

The rearrangement uses TRBV19 and TRBJ1-2, with D perhaps TRBD1 (6 bases). CDR3 size: 13 residues. Germline V lookup: CDR1 LNHDA, CDR2 SQIVND (reference sequence). The V and J ends lost 3 bases and 7 bases respectively, with 12 bases between them. CDR3 bases: TGTGCCAGTAGTATTGCAGGGGCTTTTGGCTACACCTTC. Its translation: CASSIAGAFGYTF.

This clone was seen only a few times. The chain is built from TRBV4-3 and TRBJ2-3; the D call may be TRBD1 or TRBD2 (5 bases each). CDR1 and CDR2 (germline): LGHNA, YSLEER. V lost 6 bases and J lost 6, with 16 bases in between. The CDR3 is made up of 14 amino acids. As DNA, the CDR3 is TGCGCCAGCAGTGGCAGGGTAGTAGCGGATACGCAGTATTTT. Its translation is CASSGRVVADTQYF.

This clone has only a few counts. The chain uses TRBV6-1 and TRBJ2-3; D unclear. CDR1 is MNHNS, CDR2 SASEGT, per germline. Between the trimmed V and J ends, which lost 3 bases and 8 bases, there was a span of 12 bases. The CDR3 is made up of 13 amino acids. The CDR3 region is CASSDARTATQYF. DNA of the CDR3: TGTGCCAGCAGTGACGCTAGGACGGCTACGCAGTATTTT.